The subject of this entry is one T cell receptor (beta chain). Antigen: not known. The sample belongs to a study of cytomegalovirus exposure and HLA in healthy donors. Looking at the study overall: The study's early data release held approximately 91 million unique TCRs from HLA-typed donors.

Study-wide findings and caveats: Most subjects' HLA-A and HLA-B alleles were reportedly predicted from TCR beta sequences.

PCR used 60 Vbeta primers and 13 Jbeta primers. This table comes from immunoSEQ multiplex PCR, and its TCRdb copy is limited to in-frame clones, with some not included. The sample carries some 200,000 clones, roughly 82% recorded once. Specimen: PBMCs. This TCR came from a woman in her forties or fifties in good health and CMV-seropositive.

The CDR3 DNA follows: TGCGCCAGCAGCCAAGATTTGGTCAGGGTAGAATCTGGGGCCAACGTCCTGACTTTC. As protein: CASSQDLVRVESGANVLTF. V gene TRBV4-1 combines with J gene TRBJ2-6; a possible D gene is TRBD1 (5 bases). The CDR3 has 19 residues. Trimming removed 0 bases at V and 1 base at J, with 16 bases between. Germline V gene data show CDR1 as MGHRA and CDR2 as YSYEKL.